The 28 T cell receptor beta chains below come from one sample, sequenced in a study of blood T cell repertoires in COVID-19. The assay was immunoSEQ multiplex PCR, and TCRdb's table has in-frame clones only and misses some. The sample comprises roughly 88,000 clones, around nine tenths of which are singletons, and over 3.5% rests with the top ten. The sequenced sample was peripheral blood. Receptor source: a woman aged 45-65 years in a cohort sampled during active COVID-19.

V gene TRBV11-1 combines with J gene TRBJ2-2; 14 bases agree with TRBD2. Germline CDR1 SGHAT, CDR2 FQDESV (reference sequence). The CDR3 contains 14 residues. Trimming removed 8 bases from V and 6 bases from J; junction bases left unmatched: 2. The CDR3: CASGLAGGAGELFF. CDR3 DNA sequence: TGTGCCAGCGGACTAGCGGGAGGTGCCGGGGAGCTGTTTTTT.

V and J are TRBV3-1 (or the pseudogene TRBV3-2) and TRBJ1-2; 8 bases align to TRBD1. The V gene end was trimmed by 1 base and the J gene end by 7 bases; junction bases not matched to a gene: 5. The CDR3 covers 14 residues. CDR1 is LGHDT and CDR2 is YNNKEL in the germline V gene (reference sequence). The CDR3 nucleotides read TGTGCCAGCAGCCAAGGGACAGGGTCGGCTGGCTACACCTTC. Translation gives CASSQGTGSAGYTF.

The chain uses TRBV30 and TRBJ1-3, with a weak D call TRBD1 (5 bases). Trimming cost V 0 bases and J 4 bases, with 7 bases left between them. Germline CDR1 GTSNPN, CDR2 SVGIG (reference sequence). The CDR3 is 13 residues long. The CDR3 spells CAWSVQDGNTIYF. CDR3 DNA sequence: TGTGCCTGGAGTGTACAGGACGGAAACACCATATATTTT.

The chain combines TRBV4-1 with TRBJ2-2; a weak D match, TRBD2 (7 bases). V was pared by 0 bases and J by 2 bases, with 22 bases between. Per the germline V gene, CDR1 is MGHRA and CDR2 is YSYEKL. The CDR3 is 20 amino acids. The CDR3 here is CASSQDPEGGGGVNTGELFF. The DNA of the CDR3 is TGCGCCAGCAGCCAAGATCCCGAGGGGGGCGGGGGCGTTAACACCGGGGAGCTGTTTTTT.

The rearrangement uses TRBV6-6 and TRBJ2-2, with 7 bases identical to TRBD1. The CDR3 loop spans 16 amino acids. Per the germline V gene, CDR1 is MNHNY and CDR2 is SVGAGI (reference sequence). The J segment lost 3 bases and the V segment lost 5 bases, leaving 9 bases of the junction unmatched. CDR3 protein: CASSPGRTGDTGELFF. DNA of the CDR3: TGTGCCAGCAGTCCCGGCCGGACAGGAGACACCGGGGAGCTGTTTTTT.

The chain carries TRBV5-4 and TRBJ2-6; D call uncertain. The ends were cut back, 4 bases at V and 1 base at J, with 9 bases in the middle. Germline loops: CDR1 SGHNT, CDR2 YYREEE (reference sequence). The CDR3 extends over 15 amino acids. The CDR3 spells CASSPGGSGANVLTF. The CDR3 bases are TGTGCCAGCAGCCCCGGCGGATCTGGGGCCAACGTCCTGACTTTC.

The chain combines TRBV5-5 with TRBJ1-2; 7 bases align to TRBD1. Germline trimming cut 4 bases from V and 7 bases from J; bases unmatched to any gene: 13. CDR3 length: 15 residues. The V gene's germline CDR1 is SGHKS and CDR2 YYEKEE (reference sequence). The CDR3 DNA reads as TGTGCCAGCAGCGGGAACAGGGGAATTCGCGGTGGCTACACCTTC. Protein: CASSGNRGIRGGYTF.

The V and J genes are TRBV11-3 and TRBJ2-3; 9 bases agree with TRBD1. This CDR3 comprises 13 residues. V shed 7 bases, J shed 4 bases, and the junction held 3 bases outside the gene matches. CDR1 and CDR2 from the germline V gene are SGHNT and YENEEA. For the CDR3, the DNA is TGTGCCAGCAACAGGGGGCGATCAGATACGCAGTATTTT. This encodes CASNRGRSDTQYF.

The rearrangement joins TRBV3-1 (or the pseudogene TRBV3-2) to TRBJ2-3; tentatively, D is TRBD2 (6 bases). V gave up 3 bases and J gave up 0 bases, with 10 bases separating them. From germline, CDR1 is LGHDT and CDR2 YNNKEL (reference sequence). The CDR3 covers 15 residues. The CDR3 DNA follows: TGTGCCAGCAGCCACAGCGGGCTTAGCACAGATACGCAGTATTTT. Its translation: CASSHSGLSTDTQYF.

The CDR3 sequence is CASSPPAGTPNEQFF. CDR3 nucleotide sequence: TGTGCCAGCTCACCTCCGGCGGGAACCCCTAATGAGCAGTTCTTC. This chain connects TRBV18 to TRBJ2-1; D might be TRBD2 (6 bases). Germline loops: CDR1 KGHSH, CDR2 LQKENI. Deletions cut 3 bases from V and 7 bases from J, with 16 bases between. The CDR3 sequence is 15 residues long.

V usage is TRBV12-3 or TRBV12-4 and J usage is TRBJ2-7, with TRBD2 matching 10 bases. The trim removed 6 bases at V and 4 bases at J, leaving 3 bases unmatched. This CDR3 has 13 amino acids. The CDR3 DNA follows: TGTGCCAGCAGGACTAGCGGGCAGTACGAGCAGTACTTC. Translating gives CASRTSGQYEQYF.

The table lists this clone with a few counts. The chain employs TRBV11-3 and TRBJ2-1, with 8 bases aligning to TRBD2. Germline-derived CDR1 and CDR2 are SGHNT and YENEEA. CDR3 size: 14 residues. V was pared by 5 bases and J by 9 bases, with 9 bases of the junction left unmatched. In DNA form, the CDR3 reads TGTGCCAGCAGCCCACTGACCGGGGGGGGTGAGCAGTTCTTC. It is translated as CASSPLTGGGEQFF.

J is TRBJ2-5 and V is TRBV5-1; D is possibly TRBD2 (5 bases). The CDR3 has 14 residues. CDR1 and CDR2 (germline): SGHRS, YFSETQ. V lost 4 bases and J 5 bases, leaving 15 bases between the germline ends. The CDR3 reads CASSTQDGVETQYF. Written as DNA, the CDR3 is TGCGCCAGCAGCACCCAGGACGGGGTGGAGACCCAGTACTTC.

V usage is TRBV6-5 and J usage is TRBJ2-7; the D gene is possibly TRBD1 (7 bases). This CDR3 contains 13 residues. V was trimmed by 7 bases and J by 7 bases, leaving 17 bases between them. Germline values: CDR1 MNHEY, CDR2 SVGAGI. CDR3 bases: TGTGCCAGCACCCAGGAGGGGGCGGGTGAGCAGTACTTC. Translating it yields CASTQEGAGEQYF.

The chain couples TRBV7-3 to TRBJ2-6, with D possibly matching TRBD1 (5 bases). Germline-derived CDR1 and CDR2 are SGHTA and FQGTGA. There are 15 residues in the CDR3. V was shortened by 5 bases and J by 2 bases, with 10 bases between the two germline ends. CDR3 sequence: CASSLKGTGANVLTF. CDR3 nucleotide sequence: TGTGCCAGCAGCCTTAAGGGGACTGGGGCCAACGTCCTGACTTTC.

The gene calls are TRBV11-1 and TRBJ2-3, with a weak D call TRBD1 (6 bases). Germline values: CDR1 SGHAT, CDR2 FQDESV (reference sequence). The CDR3 sequence is 15 residues long. The V end lost 7 bases, the J end lost 6 bases, and 20 bases lay between the germline ends. CDR3 region: CASTPRTAEGDTQYF. The CDR3 DNA sequence: TGTGCCAGCACCCCCCGGACAGCCGAGGGTGATACGCAGTATTTT.

The chain uses TRBV10-1 and TRBJ2-7, with D unclear. Germline-derived CDR1 and CDR2 are WNHNN and SYGVQD (reference sequence). Trimming pared 3 bases from V and 5 bases from J, leaving 14 bases between. This CDR3 is 14 amino acids long. The CDR3 here is CASSDGAGLDEQYF. CDR3 DNA: TGCGCCAGCAGTGATGGCGCAGGTTTGGACGAGCAGTACTTC.

Written as DNA, the CDR3 is TGTGCCAGCACCCCCCCGCGCGGGGGGCCCCAGTACTTC. As protein: CASTPPRGGPQYF. The gene calls are TRBV2 and TRBJ2-5; TRBD2 aligns across 8 bases. Germline CDR1 reads SNHLY; CDR2 reads FYNNEI. CDR3 length: 13 residues. Trimming took 7 bases from V and 9 from J; bases not matched to a gene: 10.

This clone showed up just once. V is TRBV7-2 and J is TRBJ2-5, with 10 positions matching TRBD2. The CDR3 consists of 15 residues. V lost 2 bases to trimming and J lost 4 bases; unmatched junction nucleotides: 4. Looked up from germline, CDR1 is SGHTA and CDR2 is FQGNSA. Here the CDR3 DNA reads TGTGCCAGCAGCTTAAGCGGGGGGGCGGGAGAGACCCAGTACTTC. As protein: CASSLSGGAGETQYF.

The V and J genes are TRBV15 and TRBJ2-1; 7 positions agree with TRBD1. CDR1 is LNHNV, CDR2 YYDKDF, per germline (reference sequence). The J segment lost 3 bases and the V segment lost 0 bases, leaving 14 bases of the junction unmatched. This CDR3 is built from 19 residues. The CDR3 DNA sequence: TGTGCCACCAGCAGAGAAAACAGGATACAGGGGTTTTACTACAATGAGCAGTTCTTC. It translates to CATSRENRIQGFYYNEQFF.

The V call is TRBV6-5, the J call TRBJ2-1; 8 positions match TRBD2. Germline-derived CDR1 and CDR2 are MNHEY and SVGAGI. This CDR3 has 15 residues. Unmatched junction bases numbered 4, after V lost 4 bases and J lost 2 bases. The CDR3 bases are TGTGCCAGCAGTTTGACTAGCGCACCCTACAATGAGCAGTTCTTC. This translates into CASSLTSAPYNEQFF.

This chain joins TRBV3-1 (or the pseudogene TRBV3-2) and TRBJ2-7, with D perhaps matching TRBD1 (6 bases). The germline V and J ends were trimmed by 4 bases and 3 bases, with 7 bases remaining between them. The CDR3 is 12 residues long. Germline CDR1 is LGHDT and CDR2 is YNNKEL (reference sequence). The CDR3 DNA follows: TGTGCCAGCAGCCCGGGACACTACGAGCAGTACTTC. Translation gives CASSPGHYEQYF.

The V and J genes are TRBV19 and TRBJ1-3; D not certain. This CDR3 spans 14 amino acids. Deletions cut 7 bases from V and 4 bases from J, with 14 bases between. The germline V gene encodes CDR1 LNHDA and CDR2 SQIVND (reference sequence). CDR3 in amino acids: CASNPGMTGNTIYF. The CDR3, as DNA: TGTGCCAGTAACCCGGGGATGACAGGAAACACCATATATTTT.

This rearrangement joins TRBV7-8 to TRBJ2-1; maybe TRBD2 (5 bases). The germline V gene encodes CDR1 SGHVS and CDR2 FQNEAQ. Trimming left V 5 bases short and J 10 bases short, with 18 bases between. The CDR3 is 14 residues long. The chain's CDR3 is CASSPVGVRVEQFF. Here the CDR3 DNA reads TGTGCCAGCAGCCCCGTCGGGGTCCGAGTCGAGCAGTTCTTC. Looking up the rest from reference TRBV7-8 and TRBJ2-1 gives the full variable domain: GAGVSQSPRYKVAKRGQDVALRCDPISGHVSLFWYQQALGQGPEFLTYFQNEAQLDKSGLPSDRFFAERPEGSVSTLKIQRTQQEDSAVYLCASSPVGVRVEQFFGPGTRLTVL.

V usage is TRBV6-5 and J usage is TRBJ1-3; 7 nucleotides line up with TRBD1. This CDR3 has 15 residues. V was clipped by 5 bases and J by 8 bases; unmatched bases: 12. The V gene's germline CDR1 is MNHEY and CDR2 SVGAGI. In DNA form, the CDR3 reads TGTGCCAGCAGTCCGGGACAGCCGACCGTAGACACCATATATTTT. Protein sequence: CASSPGQPTVDTIYF.

This clone occurred many times. The chain carries TRBV11-3 and TRBJ2-7, with 9 bases fitting TRBD1. This CDR3 is 15 amino acids long. Germline V gene lookup returns CDR1 SGHNT and CDR2 YENEEA. The J segment lost 3 bases and the V segment lost 3 bases, leaving 6 bases of the junction unmatched. The CDR3 nucleotides read TGTGCCAGCAGCTTTTTCGGGACAGGGATCTACGAGCAGTACTTC. Encoded protein: CASSFFGTGIYEQYF.

The chain couples TRBV4-2 to TRBJ2-5; a possible D gene is TRBD1 (6 bases). Trimming removed 1 base from V and 1 base from J, with 16 bases in between. This CDR3 has 17 amino acids. Germline lookup yields CDR1 LGHNA and CDR2 YNFKEQ. The DNA for the CDR3 is TGTGCCAGCAGCCAAGGGGTTGCAGGGGCGACCCAAGAGACCCAGTACTTC. Protein product: CASSQGVAGATQETQYF.

The rearrangement joins TRBV19 to TRBJ2-1; 10 nucleotides match TRBD2. Germline assignment: CDR1 LNHDA and CDR2 SQIVND (reference sequence). The CDR3 loop spans 15 amino acids. J gave up 4 bases and V 4 bases, and 4 bases lay outside the gene matches. The chain's CDR3 is CASSTGTSEYNEQFF. The CDR3 nucleotides are TGTGCCAGTAGTACCGGGACTAGCGAGTACAATGAGCAGTTCTTC. Full variable domain (rest looked up from reference TRBV19 and TRBJ2-1): DGGITQSPKYLFRKEGQNVTLSCEQNLNHDAMYWYRQDPGQGLRLIYYSQIVNDFQKGDIAEGYSVSREKKESFPLTVTSAQKNPTAFYLCASSTGTSEYNEQFFGPGTRLTVL.